A selection of T cell receptor beta chains follows, all from one sample in a study of T cells in pancreatic ductal adenocarcinoma. Some clones are missing from TCRdb's copy, which holds only in-frame ones; the method was immunoSEQ multiplex PCR. This sample has 100,000 or so clones, with over 90% found just once. What was sequenced was PBMCs. These receptors originate from a human donor with pancreatic ductal adenocarcinoma. CDR3s include the opening cysteine and the closing phenylalanine or tryptophan. A D gene is named only where the DNA matches it firmly. Some rows have no size entry. The others give once, few or many, or a class for an expanded clone.

clone size: -
J gene: TRBJ2-5
D gene: -
V gene: TRBV5-1
CDR3 DNA: TGCGCCAGCCATGAACTTCCGCAAGAGACCCAGTACTTC
CDR3 protein: CASHELPQETQYF

clone size: -
J gene: TRBJ2-7
D gene: -
V gene: TRBV7-8
CDR3 DNA: TGTGCCAGCAGCCCCACGTCCTGGACTAAGGGCTCCTACGAGCAGTACTTC
CDR3 protein: CASSPTSWTKGSYEQYF

clone size: -
J gene: TRBJ2-7
D gene: -
V gene: TRBV4-2
CDR3 DNA: TGTGCCAGCAGCCAAGTTAGAGGACACGTCTACGAGCAGTACTTC
CDR3 protein: CASSQVRGHVYEQYF

clone size: -
J gene: TRBJ2-7
D gene: TRBD2
V gene: TRBV29-1
CDR3 DNA: TGCAGCGTCCCCGGGACTAGCGGGGGATCCTACGAGCAGTACTTC
CDR3 protein: CSVPGTSGGSYEQYF

clone size: once
J gene: TRBJ2-3
D gene: TRBD1
V gene: TRBV30
CDR3 DNA: TGTGCCTGGAGTGTTGGACAGGGTATCACAGATACGCAGTATTTT
CDR3 protein: CAWSVGQGITDTQYF

clone size: -
J gene: TRBJ2-3
D gene: TRBD2
V gene: TRBV19
CDR3 DNA: TGTGCCAGTAGTCCTAGACAGGGTGGTTGGCGGGAGGGCGCCACAGATACGCAGTATTTT
CDR3 protein: CASSPRQGGWREGATDTQYF

clone size: -
J gene: TRBJ2-7
D gene: -
V gene: TRBV11-1
CDR3 DNA: TGTGCCAGCAGCTGGGGGGGGGACACCGGAACCTACGAGCAGTACTTC
CDR3 protein: CASSWGGDTGTYEQYF

clone size: -
J gene: TRBJ2-2
D gene: -
V gene: TRBV7-3
CDR3 DNA: TGTGCCAGCAGCTTTTCCGCGAACACCGGGGAGCTGTTTTTT
CDR3 protein: CASSFSANTGELFF

clone size: -
J gene: TRBJ2-7
D gene: TRBD2
V gene: TRBV2
CDR3 DNA: TGTGCCAGCAGTGAGAGGACTAGCGGGACCTACGAGCAGTACTTC
CDR3 protein: CASSERTSGTYEQYF

clone size: -
J gene: TRBJ2-1
D gene: -
V gene: TRBV7-2
CDR3 DNA: TGTGCCAGCAGCTCCCCGGGACTGGCATACAATGAGCAGTTCTTC
CDR3 protein: CASSSPGLAYNEQFF

clone size: -
J gene: TRBJ1-4
D gene: TRBD1
V gene: TRBV30
CDR3 DNA: TGTGCCTGGACAGGGGGTTTAACTAATGAAAAACTGTTTTTT
CDR3 protein: CAWTGGLTNEKLFF

clone size: -
J gene: TRBJ2-1
D gene: -
V gene: TRBV5-1
CDR3 DNA: TGCGCCAGCAGTCCCCGGACAGATTACAATGAGCAGTTCTTC
CDR3 protein: CASSPRTDYNEQFF

clone size: -
J gene: TRBJ1-3
D gene: TRBD1
V gene: TRBV7-9
CDR3 DNA: TGTGCCAGCAGCCAACAGGGGACCGGTAACACCATATATTTT
CDR3 protein: CASSQQGTGNTIYF

clone size: -
J gene: TRBJ2-5
D gene: -
V gene: TRBV5-1
CDR3 DNA: TGCGCCAGCAGCTTTACTTTAGCGGAAGAGACCCAGTACTTC
CDR3 protein: CASSFTLAEETQYF

clone size: -
J gene: TRBJ2-1
D gene: TRBD2
V gene: TRBV7-9
CDR3 DNA: TGTGCCAGCAGCCCAAGCGGGAGGGCCGATGACGGTGAGCAGTTCTTC
CDR3 protein: CASSPSGRADDGEQFF

clone size: -
J gene: TRBJ2-5
D gene: TRBD1
V gene: TRBV19
CDR3 DNA: TGTGCCAGTAGTACCAACAGGGGAGAGACCCAGTACTTC
CDR3 protein: CASSTNRGETQYF

clone size: -
J gene: TRBJ2-2
D gene: TRBD1
V gene: TRBV10-1
CDR3 DNA: TGCGCCAGCAGTGGGAGGACAGGGGGCACCGGGGAGCTGTTTTTT
CDR3 protein: CASSGRTGGTGELFF

clone size: -
J gene: TRBJ2-2
D gene: -
V gene: TRBV7-2
CDR3 DNA: TGTGCCAGCAGCGCCCAGGGGCGGATCAACACCGGGGAGCTGTTTTTT
CDR3 protein: CASSAQGRINTGELFF

clone size: -
J gene: TRBJ2-7
D gene: -
V gene: TRBV7-9
CDR3 DNA: TGTGCCAGCAGCTCTAACTACGAGCAGTACTTC
CDR3 protein: CASSSNYEQYF

clone size: -
J gene: TRBJ2-3
D gene: -
V gene: TRBV15
CDR3 DNA: TGTGCCACCAGCAGAGCGGTGACAGCCACAGATACGCAGTATTTT
CDR3 protein: CATSRAVTATDTQYF

clone size: -
J gene: TRBJ2-2
D gene: -
V gene: TRBV4-2
CDR3 DNA: TGTGCCAGCAGCTCCCACGGAATGAGGGACACCGGGGAGCTGTTTTTT
CDR3 protein: CASSSHGMRDTGELFF

clone size: -
J gene: TRBJ2-2
D gene: TRBD1
V gene: TRBV6-4
CDR3 DNA: TGTGCCAGCTCGGACAGGGCGAACACCGGGGAGCTGTTTTTT
CDR3 protein: CASSDRANTGELFF

clone size: -
J gene: TRBJ1-2
D gene: -
V gene: TRBV6-5
CDR3 DNA: TGTGCCAGCAGTTACAACGGACATCTTAACTATGGCTACACCTTC
CDR3 protein: CASSYNGHLNYGYTF

clone size: -
J gene: TRBJ2-7
D gene: TRBD1
V gene: TRBV6-1
CDR3 DNA: TGTGCCAGCGCCCGAGGGGGACAGGGGCACTACGAGCAGTACTTC
CDR3 protein: CASARGGQGHYEQYF

clone size: -
J gene: TRBJ1-1
D gene: -
V gene: TRBV5-1
CDR3 DNA: TGCGCCAGCAGCTCACAGGGGAACACTGAAGCTTTCTTT
CDR3 protein: CASSSQGNTEAFF

clone size: -
J gene: TRBJ2-1
D gene: -
V gene: TRBV27
CDR3 DNA: TGTGCCAGCAGTTTAGCAGAAGGCAGGGGAAATGAGCAGTTCTTC
CDR3 protein: CASSLAEGRGNEQFF

clone size: -
J gene: TRBJ1-1
D gene: TRBD1
V gene: TRBV4-1
CDR3 DNA: TGCGCCAGCAGCCAGGATACCGGGACAGTGAACACTGAAGCTTTCTTT
CDR3 protein: CASSQDTGTVNTEAFF